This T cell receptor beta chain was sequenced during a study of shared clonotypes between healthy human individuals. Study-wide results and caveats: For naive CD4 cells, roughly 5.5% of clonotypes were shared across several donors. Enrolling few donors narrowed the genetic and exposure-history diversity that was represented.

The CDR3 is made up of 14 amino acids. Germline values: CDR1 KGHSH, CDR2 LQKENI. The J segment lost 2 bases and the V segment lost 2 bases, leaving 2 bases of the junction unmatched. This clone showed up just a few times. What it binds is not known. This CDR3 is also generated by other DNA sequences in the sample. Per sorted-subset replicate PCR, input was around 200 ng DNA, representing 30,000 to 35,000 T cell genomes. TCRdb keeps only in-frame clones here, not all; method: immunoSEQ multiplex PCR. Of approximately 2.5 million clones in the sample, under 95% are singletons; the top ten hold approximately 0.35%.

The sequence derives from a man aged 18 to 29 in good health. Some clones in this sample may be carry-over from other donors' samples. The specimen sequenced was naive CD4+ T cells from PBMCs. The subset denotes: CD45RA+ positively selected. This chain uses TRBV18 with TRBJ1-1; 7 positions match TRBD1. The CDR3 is CASSPGTVNTEAFF. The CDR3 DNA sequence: TGTGCCAGCTCACCAGGGACAGTTAACACTGAAGCTTTCTTT.